Listed below are T cell receptor beta chains from one sample, sequenced in a study of tumor-infiltrating lymphocytes in localized non-small cell lung cancer. TCRdb's copy holds only in-frame clones and misses some; the assay was immunoSEQ multiplex PCR. The sample carries 13,000 or so clones, 75% to 85% recorded once. Sequences were obtained from lung tumor tissue. The receptors shown here come from a human donor with non-small cell lung cancer. The CDR3 runs from the conserved cysteine through the conserved F or W. A D gene is named only where the DNA matches it firmly. The size entry is marked missing in some rows and otherwise reads once, few, many or a size class.

D gene	clone size	V gene	J gene	CDR3 DNA	CDR3 protein
-	-	TRBV18	TRBJ2-3	TGTGCCAGCTCGAATCAGGACGGAGGGGATACGCAGTATTTT	CASSNQDGGDTQYF
-	-	TRBV4-1	TRBJ2-7	TGCGCCAGCAGCCAAGTTTTGGGGGGTCCCTACGAGCAGTACTTC	CASSQVLGGPYEQYF
-	-	TRBV11-2	TRBJ1-2	TGTGCCAGCAGCTTAGCAGGGAGACTCAGCTATGGCTACACCTTC	CASSLAGRLSYGYTF
-	-	TRBV5-8	TRBJ1-1	TGTGCCAGCAGCTTGGTGGGGGGCGTCGGGACTGAAGCTTTCTTT	CASSLVGGVGTEAFF
-	-	TRBV30	TRBJ1-5	TGTGCCTGGAGTCCAGGGATTACCAATCAGCCCCAGCATTTT	CAWSPGITNQPQHF
-	-	TRBV19	TRBJ1-4	TGTGCCAGTCGGGACATTGCAACTAATGAAAAACTGTTTTTT	CASRDIATNEKLFF
TRBD1	-	TRBV28	TRBJ2-7	TGTGCCAGCAGTTTATATGGGGACAGGGAATACGAGCAGTACTTC	CASSLYGDREYEQYF
TRBD1	-	TRBV2	TRBJ1-2	TGTGCCAGCAGTGCCCCCGCAGGGGGGACCTATGGCTACACCTTC	CASSAPAGGTYGYTF
-	-	TRBV11-2	TRBJ2-5	TGTGCCAGCAGCTCGTCTATTGGAGAGGAGACCCAGTACTTC	CASSSSIGEETQYF
-	-	TRBV27	TRBJ1-6	TGTGCCAGCAGTTTAGAGCGGGCCTATAATTCACCCCTCCACTTT	CASSLERAYNSPLHF
TRBD1	-	TRBV4-3	TRBJ1-4	TGCGCCAGCAGCCAAGAGGGACAGAAAAATGAAAAACTGTTTTTT	CASSQEGQKNEKLFF
-	-	TRBV6-6	TRBJ2-5	TGTGCCAGCAGCCCTAGATCGGAGACCCAGTACTTC	CASSPRSETQYF
TRBD2	few	TRBV5-1	TRBJ2-3	TGCGCCAGCAGCCGAAATAGCGGGGGAAACACAGATACGCAGTATTTT	CASSRNSGGNTDTQYF
-	-	TRBV28	TRBJ2-7	TGTGCCAGCAGTAAGGGCCCTATCTACGAACAGTACTTC	CASSKGPIYEQYF
TRBD2	-	TRBV25-1	TRBJ2-7	TGTGCCAGCTCGGCGGGAGGTTCCTACGAGCAGTACTTC	CASSAGGSYEQYF
TRBD2	-	TRBV28	TRBJ2-7	TGTGCCAGCAGTTCTAGCGGAGTGAGCTCCTACGAGCAGTACTTC	CASSSSGVSSYEQYF
TRBD2	-	TRBV10-3	TRBJ2-5	TGTGCCATCAGCGGACTAGCGGGAGAGGGGGGGAAGACCCAGTACTTC	CAISGLAGEGGKTQYF
-	-	TRBV6-6	TRBJ1-2	TGTGCCAGCAGTCGGACGGAGTATGGCTACACCTTC	CASSRTEYGYTF
-	-	TRBV27	TRBJ2-7	TGTGCCAGCAGTCATAGGGGCTACGAGCAGTACTTC	CASSHRGYEQYF
-	-	TRBV5-1	TRBJ2-7	TGCGCCAGCGCCAAAGGCTACGAGCAGTACTTC	CASAKGYEQYF
-	-	TRBV2	TRBJ2-6	TGTGCCAGCAGTGAAAGTCAGCTCTCTGGGGCCAACGTCCTGACTTTC	CASSESQLSGANVLTF
-	few	TRBV14	TRBJ2-1	TGTGCCAGCAGCCCCAGGTTGACATTGAGCTCCTACAATGAGCAGTTCTTC	CASSPRLTLSSYNEQFF
-	-	TRBV11-2	TRBJ2-1	TGTGCCAGCAGCTACCTTAGTGAGACTCAGTTCTTC	CASSYLSETQFF
-	-	TRBV28	TRBJ1-1	TGTGCCAGCAGACGACAAGTCGGAGCTTTCTTT	CASRRQVGAFF
TRBD1	-	TRBV9	TRBJ2-5	TGTGCCAGCAGCCCCGGGACAGGGGCTGCCCAAGAGACCCAGTACTTC	CASSPGTGAAQETQYF
TRBD2	once	TRBV20-1	TRBJ2-1	TGCAGTGGGACTAGCCGTAATGAGCAGTTCTTC	CSGTSRNEQFF
-	-	TRBV7-2	TRBJ1-1	TGTGCCAGCAGCCAAGAGAAGAACCAAGCTTTCTTT	CASSQEKNQAFF
-	-	TRBV7-5	TRBJ1-2	TGTGCCAGCAGCTCATCAGGGGCCCTCTATGGCTACACCTTC	CASSSSGALYGYTF
TRBD2	-	TRBV5-4	TRBJ2-2	TGTGCCAGCAGCTTGGTAGCGGGAGGGCCCGCCGGGGAGCTGTTTTTT	CASSLVAGGPAGELFF
TRBD1	-	TRBV2	TRBJ2-7	TGTGCCAGCAGACAGGGGGGAGGACAGGGGACCTACGAGCAGTACTTC	CASRQGGGQGTYEQYF
TRBD2	once	TRBV5-6	TRBJ2-1	TGTGCCAGCAGCTTGGGACTAGCGGGGAACAATGAGCAGTTCTTC	CASSLGLAGNNEQFF
-	-	TRBV7-6	TRBJ2-3	TGTGCCAGCAGCCCCCAGCAGCTCAGCACAGATACGCAGTATTTT	CASSPQQLSTDTQYF
-	-	TRBV11-3	TRBJ1-1	TGTGCCAGCAGCTCCCCGGGGTCTGAAGCTTTCTTT	CASSSPGSEAFF
-	-	TRBV9	TRBJ1-4	TGTGCCAGCAGCGTAGATGGTGAAAAACTGTTTTTT	CASSVDGEKLFF
TRBD2	-	TRBV9	TRBJ2-5	TGTGCCAGCAGCGTAGCTGGACTAGCGGGGCAAGAGACCCAGTACTTC	CASSVAGLAGQETQYF
TRBD1	-	TRBV28	TRBJ1-5	TGTGCCACCGATCCGGGACAGGGGTATCAGCCCCAGCATTTT	CATDPGQGYQPQHF
-	few	TRBV4-1	TRBJ1-6	TGCGCCAGCAGCCAAGTAGAGGGAGGGGATAATAATTCACCCCTCCACTTT	CASSQVEGGDNNSPLHF
TRBD1	few	TRBV7-8	TRBJ1-6	TGTGCCAGCAGTACTTTGACAGGGGGTTTCTCACCCCTCCACTTT	CASSTLTGGFSPLHF
-	few	TRBV5-4	TRBJ2-7	TGTGCCAGCAGGGGAGGTCCCAGCGGTACCTACGAGCAGTACTTC	CASRGGPSGTYEQYF
-	-	TRBV6-5	TRBJ1-1	TGTGCCAGCAGTTATACAGAAATGAACACTGAAGCTTTCTTT	CASSYTEMNTEAFF
-	-	TRBV10-3	TRBJ1-5	TGTGCCATCAGTGAGGGACCGGGCAGGGGATCACAGCCCCAGCATTTT	CAISEGPGRGSQPQHF
TRBD1	once	TRBV5-6	TRBJ1-2	TGTGCCAGCAGCTTGTCCAGGGGGCTGGGGGGCTACACCTTC	CASSLSRGLGGYTF
TRBD1	once	TRBV5-1	TRBJ2-5	TGCGCCAGCAGCCCGGAACCGGGACAGGGACAAGAGACCCAGTACTTC	CASSPEPGQGQETQYF
-	-	TRBV6-5	TRBJ1-1	TGTGCCAGCAGTTATAGCGGGGGAGAAGCTTTCTTT	CASSYSGGEAFF
-	-	TRBV10-2	TRBJ2-5	TGCGCCACCAAGGATGTGGCAGTCCAAGAGACCCAGTACTTC	CATKDVAVQETQYF
-	-	TRBV18	TRBJ1-6	TGTGCCAGCTCACCTTTTTACGACCGGGACACAAACTCCAAGAATTCACCCCTCCACTTT	CASSPFYDRDTNSKNSPLHF
TRBD1	-	TRBV5-5	TRBJ2-5	TGTGCCAGCAGCGATCTGACAGGGGACGAGACCCAGTACTTC	CASSDLTGDETQYF
-	once	TRBV5-1	TRBJ2-1	TGCGCCAGCCAGGGGGGACTAGTCATTCTAGGCGGTAATGCCGATGAGCAGTTCTTC	CASQGGLVILGGNADEQFF
-	-	TRBV29-1	TRBJ2-1	TGCAGCGTTGATATTAGCGGCATGTACAATGAGCAGTTCTTC	CSVDISGMYNEQFF
TRBD2	-	TRBV13	TRBJ2-3	TGTGCCAGCAGCTTATTATCGAGCGGGAGGACCACAGATACGCAGTATTTT	CASSLLSSGRTTDTQYF
TRBD1	-	TRBV19	TRBJ1-4	TGTGCCAGTAGTATTAATACCGGGACAGGGTCCGAAAAACTGTTTTTT	CASSINTGTGSEKLFF
-	few	TRBV29-1	TRBJ1-1	TGCAGCGTAATCCTAGAGGGGCGGAACTGGGACACTGAAGCTTTCTTT	CSVILEGRNWDTEAFF
TRBD1	-	TRBV5-6	TRBJ2-5	TGTGCCAGCAGCTTGGCCGGGGGCAGGGGGCGGGAGACCCAGTACTTC	CASSLAGGRGRETQYF
-	-	TRBV4-3	TRBJ1-5	TGCGCCAGCAGCCCAGCGGGAGGGGCTCAGCCCCAGCATTTT	CASSPAGGAQPQHF
-	-	TRBV4-3	TRBJ2-7	TGCGCCAGCAGCCAAGAGGAGAGGGCAAACCACGAGCAGTACTTC	CASSQEERANHEQYF
TRBD2	few	TRBV11-2	TRBJ2-1	TGTGCCAGCAGCCCCGGCGGGGGGGACAATGAGCAGTTCTTC	CASSPGGGDNEQFF